This paragraph covers one T cell receptor (beta chain) sequence. Its antigen is unknown. Produced via immunoSEQ multiplex PCR; TCRdb's table is partial and in-frame only. The table records about 38,000 clones, approximately 92% of them present only once. Looked up from germline, CDR1 is SGDLS and CDR2 is YYNGEE. This CDR3 is 15 amino acids long. V gave up 4 bases and J gave up 4 bases, with 18 bases separating them. The source of the sample is a study of PD-L1 blockade in urothelial cancer. Study-wide context: Men with urothelial cancer arising in the bladder made up about 90% of the roughly 30 patients. As for prior chemotherapy regimens, patients had received 0 to 3.

General study results and limits: Having blood TCR clonality under the median before treatment predicted better survival.

Patient disease was locally advanced or metastatic urothelial carcinoma. The starting material was PBMCs, obtained around atezolizumab (anti-PD-L1) treatment. V and J are TRBV9 and TRBJ2-7; possibly TRBD1 for D (5 bases). The TCR sequence derives from a man aged 70 or older with urothelial cancer. CDR3 sequence: CASSYRPDKQYEQYF. CDR3 coding DNA: TGTGCCAGCAGCTACCGCCCGGACAAACAATACGAGCAGTACTTC.